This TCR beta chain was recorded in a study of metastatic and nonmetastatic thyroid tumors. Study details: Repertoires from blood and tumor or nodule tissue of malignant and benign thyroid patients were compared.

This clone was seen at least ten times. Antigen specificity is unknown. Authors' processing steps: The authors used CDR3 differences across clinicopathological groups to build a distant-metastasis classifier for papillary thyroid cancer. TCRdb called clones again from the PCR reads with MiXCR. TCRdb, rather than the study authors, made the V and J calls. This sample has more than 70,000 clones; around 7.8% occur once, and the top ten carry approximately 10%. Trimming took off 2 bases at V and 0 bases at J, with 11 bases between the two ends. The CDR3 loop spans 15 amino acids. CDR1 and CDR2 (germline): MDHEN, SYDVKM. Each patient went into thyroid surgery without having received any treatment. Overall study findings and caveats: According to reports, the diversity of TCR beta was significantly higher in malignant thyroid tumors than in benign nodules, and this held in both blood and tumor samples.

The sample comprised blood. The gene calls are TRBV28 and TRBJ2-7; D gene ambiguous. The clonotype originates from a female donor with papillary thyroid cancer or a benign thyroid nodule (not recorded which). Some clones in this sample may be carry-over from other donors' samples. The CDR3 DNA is TGTGCCAGCAGTTTAGACGGAAGCCTCTCCTACGAGCAGTACTTC. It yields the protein CASSLDGSLSYEQYF.